These 14 T cell receptor beta chains were all obtained from the same sample, sequenced in a study of CD8 T cells in Susac syndrome. It was with random hexamers that roughly 0.45 to 1 ug RNA was reverse transcribed. TCRdb re-called the immunoSEQ multiplex PCR reads through MiXCR, storing one row per CDR3 protein. The table records around 280,000 distinct CDR3 sequences, about 88% of them present only once. Material: CD8+ T cells from PBMCs. The receptor source for this set is a human donor with multiple sclerosis.

The chain is built from TRBV7-9 and TRBJ1-1, with D maybe TRBD1 (5 bases). Per germline, CDR1 SEHNR and CDR2 FQNEAQ (reference sequence). The CDR3 loop spans 15 amino acids. Between the trimmed V and J ends, which lost 0 bases and 5 bases, there was a span of 13 bases. The CDR3 sequence: CASSLAEGVRTEAFF. In DNA, the CDR3 is TGTGCCAGCAGCTTAGCGGAAGGGGTTCGGACTGAAGCTTTCTTT.

The chain couples TRBV29-1 to TRBJ2-7; 11 positions agree with TRBD2. V shed 4 bases, J shed 2 bases, and the junction held 7 bases outside the gene matches. CDR1 is SQVTM and CDR2 is ANQGSEA in the germline V gene. The CDR3 has 15 residues. The CDR3 loop reads CSVVLAGVITYEQYF. CDR3 DNA: TGCAGCGTTGTACTAGCGGGAGTGATCACCTACGAGCAGTACTTC.

This chain uses TRBV13 with TRBJ2-1; D is possibly TRBD1 (5 bases). The germline CDR1 and CDR2 sequences are PRHDT and FYEKMQ (reference sequence). The CDR3 runs to 14 residues. V lost 4 bases and J 8 bases, leaving 15 bases between the germline ends. CDR3 protein: CASSYIRVNHEQFF. The CDR3 DNA is TGTGCCAGCAGCTATATCAGGGTTAACCATGAGCAGTTCTTC.

This clonotype was seen only a few times. This chain links TRBV11-2 with TRBJ2-7; D may be TRBD1 (5 bases). Germline-derived CDR1 and CDR2 are SGHAT and FQNNGV. Trimming took off 4 bases at V and 2 bases at J, with 12 bases between the two ends. The CDR3 is 14 amino acids. The CDR3 coding sequence is TGTGCCAGCAGCTATGCGACAGCTACCTACGAGCAGTACTTC. Amino acid sequence: CASSYATATYEQYF. Based on the CDR3 plus reference TRBV11-2 and TRBJ2-7, the full variable domain is EAGVAQSPRYKIIEKRQSVAFWCNPISGHATLYWYQQILGQGPKLLIQFQNNGVVDDSQLPKDRFSAERLKGVDSTLKIQPAKLEDSAVYLCASSYATATYEQYFGPGTRLTVT.

Written as DNA, the CDR3 is TGTGCTAGTGGTTTGGGGCACAATGAGCAGTTCTTC. It encodes CASGLGHNEQFF. The chain joins TRBV12-5 to TRBJ2-1; no clear D. Trimming took off 1 base at V and 5 bases at J, with 3 bases between the two ends. The germline gives CDR1 LGHNT, CDR2 FRNRAP. The CDR3 totals 12 residues. The whole variable domain, remainder taken from reference TRBV12-5 and TRBJ2-1, is DARVTQTPRHKVTEMGQEVTMRCQPILGHNTVFWYRQTMMQGLELLAYFRNRAPLDDSGMPKDRFSAEMPDATLATLKIQPSEPRDSAVYFCASGLGHNEQFFGPGTRLTVL.

V usage is TRBV11-2 and J usage is TRBJ2-7; the match to TRBD2 covers 8 bases. Trimming took 2 bases from V and 5 from J; bases not matched to a gene: 8. Germline CDR1 and CDR2: SGHAT and FQNNGV. The CDR3 contains 15 residues. The chain's CDR3 is CASSLRASGRDEQYF. DNA of the CDR3: TGTGCCAGCAGCTTAAGGGCTAGCGGGCGCGACGAGCAGTACTTC.

The V and J genes are TRBV6-1 and TRBJ1-1; 9 bases map to TRBD1. CDR1 is MNHNS, CDR2 SASEGT, per germline. The J segment lost 4 bases and the V segment lost 5 bases, leaving 5 bases of the junction unmatched. CDR3 length: 14 amino acids. This CDR3 is CASSRTGAGTEAFF. The CDR3 region has the DNA TGTGCCAGCAGTCGGACAGGGGCGGGCACTGAAGCTTTCTTT.

The genes are TRBV20-1 and TRBJ2-5; 12 bases map to TRBD2. CDR3 length: 14 residues. J lost 4 bases, V lost 2 bases, and 2 bases had no gene match. Germline V gene data show CDR1 as DFQATT and CDR2 as SNEGSKA (reference sequence). The CDR3 DNA is TGCAGTGCTAGACAACTAGCGGGAGGAGAGACCCAGTACTTC. Protein sequence: CSARQLAGGETQYF.

The genes are TRBV27 and TRBJ2-3; TRBD2 matches 7 bases. Germline CDR1 is MNHEY and CDR2 is SMNVEV (reference sequence). J lost 0 bases, V lost 3 bases, and 12 bases had no gene match. There are 18 residues in the CDR3. The CDR3 reads CASSFRNGGLLSTDTQYF. Here the CDR3 DNA reads TGTGCCAGCAGTTTCCGAAATGGGGGACTACTCAGCACAGATACGCAGTATTTT.

The genes are TRBV5-1 and TRBJ2-1, with 7 nucleotides matching TRBD1. The CDR3 length is 16 residues. The junction had 5 bases not matched to a gene; V was cut back by 0 bases and J by 2 bases. CDR1 is SGHRS and CDR2 is YFSETQ in the germline V gene. CDR3 region: CASSLALGTAYNEQFF. The CDR3 bases are TGCGCCAGCAGCTTGGCCTTAGGGACAGCCTACAATGAGCAGTTCTTC.

V usage is TRBV5-6 and J usage is TRBJ2-5, with D perhaps matching TRBD1 (6 bases). CDR1 and CDR2 (germline): SGHDT, YYEEEE. Deletions cut 5 bases from V and 4 bases from J, with 12 bases between. The CDR3 runs to 13 residues. CDR3 in amino acids: CASSSGGGETQYF. CDR3 bases: TGTGCCAGCAGTTCTGGGGGCGGAGAGACCCAGTACTTC.

This chain connects TRBV25-1 to TRBJ1-2, with 8 bases aligning to TRBD1. Germline CDR1 reads MGHDK; CDR2 reads SYGVNS. J gave up 4 bases and V 4 bases, and 11 bases lay outside the gene matches. This CDR3 spans 16 amino acids. In nucleotides, the CDR3 is TGTGCCAGCAGTGGGGGGCCAGGGGGCGTAGGCTATGGCTACACCTTC. Its translation is CASSGGPGGVGYGYTF.

The chain carries TRBV7-9 and TRBJ2-3; D gene uncertain. Germline values: CDR1 SEHNR, CDR2 FQNEAQ (reference sequence). Trimming shortened V by 5 bases and J by 6 bases, and 15 bases separated the two germline ends. The CDR3 runs 14 residues. For the CDR3, the DNA is TGTGCCAGCAGCCCATCCTCCCAAGGGGATACGCAGTATTTT. This translates into CASSPSSQGDTQYF.

The chain combines TRBV3-1 with TRBJ1-2, with D maybe TRBD1 (6 bases). Germline V CDR1 and CDR2: LGHDT, YNNKEL (reference sequence). The V end was cut by 3 bases, the J end by 3 bases, with 14 bases between. This CDR3 is 15 amino acids long. The CDR3 is CASSHEQGWDYGYTF. In DNA form, the CDR3 reads TGTGCCAGCAGCCATGAACAGGGTTGGGACTATGGCTACACCTTC.